The 16 T cell receptor beta chains listed next were all sequenced from one sample in a study of shared clonotypes between healthy human individuals. Measured with immunoSEQ multiplex PCR; TCRdb has only the in-frame clones, and not every one. The sample holds roughly 2 million clones, approximately 95% seen once. Sequences were obtained from naive CD4+ T cells sorted from blood. Subset described: CD45RA+ positively selected. The receptor set was obtained from a man between 18 and 29 years old in good health.

This clone is a singleton in its sample. The gene calls are TRBV27 and TRBJ1-2, with D possibly TRBD1 on 6 matching bases. V gave up 7 bases and J gave up 7 bases, with 19 bases separating them. Germline loops: CDR1 MNHEY, CDR2 SMNVEV (reference sequence). The length of the CDR3 is 14 residues. CDR3 sequence reads: CASKPRGAIGGYTF. CDR3 DNA: TGTGCCAGCAAACCGAGGGGGGCTATAGGTGGCTACACCTTC.

The chain recombines TRBV11-1 with TRBJ2-7, with 9 positions matching TRBD1. The CDR3 contains 12 residues. Germline trimming cut 4 bases from V and 10 bases from J; bases unmatched to any gene: 5. Germline V gene sequence: CDR1 SGHAT, CDR2 FQDESV (reference sequence). CDR3 sequence: CASSSRTGDQYF. CDR3 sequence (DNA): TGTGCCAGCAGCTCCCGGACAGGGGACCAGTACTTC.

The chain uses TRBV15 and TRBJ1-2; 7 nucleotides align to TRBD1. V shed 0 bases, J shed 4 bases, and the junction held 8 bases outside the gene matches. The V gene's germline CDR1 is LNHNV and CDR2 YYDKDF (reference sequence). This CDR3 comprises 16 residues. The CDR3 DNA reads TGTGCCACCAGCAGAGATCAGACAGGGAGGTTCTATGGCTACACCTTC. It specifies CATSRDQTGRFYGYTF.

J is TRBJ2-3 and V is TRBV4-1; 11 bases are shared with TRBD2. Germline values: CDR1 MGHRA, CDR2 YSYEKL. V shed 3 bases, J shed 3 bases, and the junction held 8 bases outside the gene matches. This CDR3 is built from 17 residues. CDR3 protein: CASSHRSTSGVTDTQYF. For the CDR3, the DNA is TGCGCCAGCAGCCACCGCTCGACTAGCGGGGTTACAGATACGCAGTATTTT.

The J gene is TRBJ2-5, the V gene TRBV5-1; TRBD1 agrees at 7 bases. CDR3 length: 12 residues. The J segment lost 4 bases and the V segment lost 6 bases, leaving 3 bases of the junction unmatched. Per the germline V gene, CDR1 is SGHRS and CDR2 is YFSETQ. This chain's CDR3 is CASTRTGETQYF. CDR3 sequence (DNA): TGCGCCAGCACCCGGACAGGAGAGACCCAGTACTTC.

V usage is TRBV9 and J usage is TRBJ1-6, with D uncertain. The V and J ends lost 5 bases and 7 bases respectively, with 19 bases between them. In germline, CDR1 is SGDLS, CDR2 YYNGEE. This CDR3 is 16 amino acids long. The CDR3 reads CASSLMADPGNSPLHF. In DNA, the CDR3 is TGTGCCAGCAGTCTTATGGCGGATCCGGGAAATTCACCCCTCCACTTT.

The chain combines TRBV11-2 with TRBJ2-7; 13 bases map to TRBD2. Germline CDR1 reads SGHAT; CDR2 reads FQNNGV. This CDR3 region has 16 residues. V trimming: 4 bases; J trimming: 2 bases; junction bases outside the gene matches: 5. The CDR3 region has the DNA TGTGCCAGCAGCTCCGGACTAGCGGGAGTAACCTACGAGCAGTACTTC. Residues: CASSSGLAGVTYEQYF. The full variable domain, in which reference TRBV11-2 and TRBJ2-7 provide the parts outside the CDR3, is EAGVAQSPRYKIIEKRQSVAFWCNPISGHATLYWYQQILGQGPKLLIQFQNNGVVDDSQLPKDRFSAERLKGVDSTLKIQPAKLEDSAVYLCASSSGLAGVTYEQYFGPGTRLTVT.

This chain uses TRBV5-1 with TRBJ2-5; 10 positions match TRBD2. The CDR3 sequence is 15 residues long. Per the germline V gene, CDR1 is SGHRS and CDR2 is YFSETQ. Unmatched junction bases numbered 4, after V lost 3 bases and J lost 2 bases. This CDR3 reads CASSSGTSDQETQYF. The DNA of the CDR3 is TGCGCCAGCAGCTCAGGGACTAGCGATCAAGAGACCCAGTACTTC.

For this clone: At the DNA level, this CDR3 is encoded by other sequences in the same sample as well. This sequence joins TRBV29-1 and TRBJ2-3; either TRBD1 or TRBD2 may fit D (5 bases each). In germline, CDR1 is SQVTM, CDR2 ANQGSEA. V lost 7 bases and J 6 bases, leaving 5 bases between the germline ends. The CDR3 sequence is 9 residues long. The DNA of the CDR3 is TGCAGCGGGGGGGATACGCAGTATTTT. It specifies CSGGDTQYF.

The rearrangement uses TRBV9 and TRBJ2-5; no firm D call. Per the germline V gene, CDR1 is SGDLS and CDR2 is YYNGEE. V dropped 0 bases and J dropped 2 bases, with 14 bases sitting between them. CDR3 length equals 16 residues. As DNA, the CDR3 is TGTGCCAGCAGCGTAGCTACCCGGGCCACTCAAGAGACCCAGTACTTC. Its protein product is CASSVATRATQETQYF.

With respect to this clone: The same CDR3 is also encoded by other DNA sequences in this sample. The chain carries TRBV5-1 and TRBJ1-4, with 7 bases aligning to TRBD1. CDR1 is SGHRS, CDR2 YFSETQ, per germline. Trimming at V came to 0 bases and at J to 5 bases, leaving 4 bases not matched to a gene. The CDR3 covers 15 residues. The CDR3 DNA follows: TGCGCCAGCAGCTTGGGGGGACAGACAAATGAAAAACTGTTTTTT. Amino acid sequence: CASSLGGQTNEKLFF.

The chain recombines TRBV11-3 with TRBJ2-1; maybe TRBD1 (5 bases). The CDR3 loop spans 14 amino acids. CDR1 is SGHNT and CDR2 is YENEEA in the germline V gene. Trimming took 0 bases from V and 9 from J, leaving 12 bases between them. The CDR3 is CASSLDAGISEQFF. CDR3 nucleotide sequence: TGTGCCAGCAGCTTAGACGCAGGGATCAGTGAGCAGTTCTTC. Supplemented by reference TRBV11-3 and TRBJ2-1, the full variable domain reads EAGVVQSPRYKIIEKKQPVAFWCNPISGHNTLYWYLQNLGQGPELLIRYENEEAVDDSQLPKDRFSAERLKGVDSTLKIQPAELGDSAVYLCASSLDAGISEQFFGPGTRLTVL.

The count of this clone is one. V and J are TRBV9 and TRBJ2-7; 10 bases are shared with TRBD1. CDR3 length equals 15 residues. Germline V gene lookup returns CDR1 SGDLS and CDR2 YYNGEE. V lost 1 base and J lost 2; bases outside the gene matches: 3. CDR3 loop: CASSVRDRGTYEQYF. The DNA for the CDR3 is TGTGCCAGCAGCGTACGGGACAGGGGAACCTACGAGCAGTACTTC.

The chain combines TRBV7-2 with TRBJ2-7, with D maybe TRBD1 (5 bases). The CDR3 has 14 residues. CDR1 is SGHTA and CDR2 is FQGNSA in the germline V gene. With 2 bases removed from V and 5 bases from J, the gap between germline ends came to 13 bases. Here the CDR3 DNA reads TGTGCCAGCAGCTTAACCAGGGAAGAGAACGAGCAGTACTTC. Residues: CASSLTREENEQYF.

The V call is TRBV30, the J call TRBJ2-7; possibly TRBD1 for D (6 bases). This CDR3 contains 13 residues. Trimming left V 0 bases short and J 9 bases short, with 15 bases between. In germline, CDR1 is GTSNPN, CDR2 SVGIG (reference sequence). The CDR3 here is CAWSVQGRAGQYF. CDR3 in DNA: TGTGCCTGGAGTGTACAGGGCAGGGCGGGGCAGTACTTC. Together with reference TRBV30 and TRBJ2-7, the CDR3 gives the full variable domain: SQTIHQWPATLVQPVGSPLSLECTVEGTSNPNLYWYRQAAGRGLQLLFYSVGIGQISSEVPQNLSASRPQDRQFILSSKKLLLSDSGFYLCAWSVQGRAGQYFGPGTRLTVT.

The chain is built from TRBV7-9 and TRBJ2-7; TRBD2 matches 8 bases. The trim removed 6 bases at V and 3 bases at J, leaving 13 bases unmatched. Germline CDR1 reads SEHNR; CDR2 reads FQNEAQ (reference sequence). CDR3 length: 16 amino acids. The CDR3 region is CASSRVLAGGIYEQYF. CDR3 in DNA: TGTGCCAGCAGTCGGGTTCTAGCGGGCGGGATCTACGAGCAGTACTTC.